Shown below are 11 T cell receptor beta chains from a single sample sequenced in a study of post-analysis software for immune sequencing data. These receptors have no identified antigens. Findings and caveats of the study: TRBV segments more frequent in patients than in controls numbered a few and included TRBV5-6, TRBV5-1 and TRBV20-1.

Built from TCR beta cDNA, the libraries had unique molecular identifiers in them. TCRdb reprocessed the PCR reads via MiXCR and lists one record per CDR3 protein. The data show some 800,000 distinct CDR3 sequences, about half seen once. The sample taken for sequencing was blood. Receptors originate from a girl between 5 and 17 years old with multiple sclerosis.

The sample holds a few counts of this clonotype. V and J are TRBV7-9 and TRBJ2-3, with TRBD2 matching 7 bases. This CDR3 comprises 17 residues. The germline CDR1 and CDR2 sequences are SEHNR and FQNEAQ (reference sequence). After removal of 5 bases from V and 2 bases from J, the junction contained 13 bases not matched to a gene. In DNA, the CDR3 is TGTGCCAGCAGCCCGCCGGGCGGGAGCCTCTTCACAGATACGCAGTATTTT. This translates into CASSPPGGSLFTDTQYF.

V and J are TRBV7-6 and TRBJ1-6, with a possible D match to TRBD1 (6 bases). CDR1 SGHVS and CDR2 FNYEAQ come from the germline V gene. The CDR3 has 18 amino acids. Deletions cut 5 bases from V and 9 bases from J, with 26 bases between. DNA of the CDR3: TGTGCCAGCAGCCCGGTAGTCGGCCACAGGGCGATGGGTTCACCCCTCCACTTT. Residues: CASSPVVGHRAMGSPLHF.

The chain employs TRBV6-4 and TRBJ2-1; perhaps TRBD2 as D (5 bases). The CDR3 totals 15 residues. V lost 4 bases, J lost 9 bases, and 19 bases lay in between. Per germline, CDR1 MRHNA and CDR2 SNTAGT. Written as DNA, the CDR3 is TGTGCCAGCAGTGCAATCGGACTGCCCGTAAGTGAGCAGTTCTTC. Amino acids: CASSAIGLPVSEQFF.

The V call is TRBV6-6, the J call TRBJ2-7, with no clear D. CDR3 length: 15 amino acids. Trimming pared 2 bases from V and 0 bases from J, leaving 11 bases between. The germline CDR1 and CDR2 sequences are MNHNY and SVGAGI (reference sequence). The CDR3 coding sequence is TGTGCCAGCAGTTACGATTGGGCACGCTCCTACGAGCAGTACTTC. This sequence encodes CASSYDWARSYEQYF.

This rearrangement joins TRBV12-3 or TRBV12-4 to TRBJ2-3; no definite D call. Between the trimmed V and J ends, which lost 7 bases and 7 bases, there was a span of 12 bases. The CDR3 consists of 12 residues. In nucleotides, the CDR3 is TGTGCCAGCACCGCCCTTCCAAATACGCAGTATTTT. This codes for CASTALPNTQYF.

This chain joins TRBV12-3 or TRBV12-4 and TRBJ2-3; D is uncertain. This CDR3 contains 11 residues. Between the trimmed V and J ends, which lost 3 bases and 7 bases, there was a span of 5 bases. The CDR3 region is CASSFSNTQYF. For the CDR3, the DNA is TGTGCCAGCAGTTTTAGTAATACGCAGTATTTT.

This clonotype was counted between two and nine times. The genes are TRBV10-3 and TRBJ1-1; 9 bases agree with TRBD1. The CDR3 runs 13 residues. J was trimmed by 5 bases and V by 11 bases; bases with no gene match: 9. Germline V gives CDR1 ENHRY, CDR2 SYGVKD. The CDR3 sequence: CASTRDRATEAFF. In nucleotides, the CDR3 is TGTGCCTCCACCCGGGACAGGGCTACTGAAGCTTTCTTT.

The chain joins TRBV7-3 to TRBJ2-3; D ambiguous. Trimming left V 5 bases short and J 4 bases short, with 16 bases between. CDR3 size: 15 residues. Germline V CDR1 and CDR2: SGHTA, FQGTGA. The CDR3: CASSPRVGYSDTQYF. CDR3 in DNA: TGTGCCAGCAGCCCGCGTGTGGGGTACTCAGATACGCAGTATTTT.

This clonotype has more than one count but fewer than ten. J is TRBJ2-5 and V is TRBV7-2, with 8 bases aligning to TRBD1. The assigned J gene may be wrong: the sequence end matches TRBJ2-7 better. The germline V gene encodes CDR1 SGHTA and CDR2 FQGNSA. This CDR3 has 14 residues. The CDR3 sequence: CASSQDRGVYEQYF. The DNA for the CDR3 is TGTGCCAGCAGCCAAGACAGGGGCGTCTACGAGCAGTACTTC.

V and J are TRBV5-5 and TRBJ2-7, with 12 bases matching TRBD2. V lost 4 bases and J lost 2; bases outside the gene matches: 13. Looked up from germline, CDR1 is SGHKS and CDR2 is YYEKEE (reference sequence). The CDR3 loop spans 18 amino acids. This CDR3 is CASSLGLAGLPFTYEQYF. The CDR3 DNA reads as TGTGCCAGCAGCCTCGGACTAGCGGGACTACCCTTTACCTACGAGCAGTACTTC.

The J gene is TRBJ2-3, the V gene TRBV9, with 11 bases aligning to TRBD2. J lost 5 bases, V lost 1 base, and 18 bases had no gene match. CDR1 SGDLS and CDR2 YYNGEE come from the germline V gene. The CDR3 spans 20 residues. The CDR3 loop is CASSVPQNPLAGGEVDTQYF. The DNA of the CDR3 is TGTGCCAGCAGCGTACCTCAAAACCCCTTAGCGGGAGGGGAGGTAGATACGCAGTATTTT.